This entry features one T cell receptor (beta chain) sequence. The CDR3 covers 16 residues. Trimming left V 1 base short and J 5 bases short, with 17 bases between. CDR1 and CDR2 (germline): LNHNV, YYDKDF (reference sequence). Recruitment covered 25 or so US areas and drew participants whose ages spanned about 18 to 95 years. Repertoires were generated with immunoSEQ multiplex PCR, while TCRdb's copy carries only in-frame clones and drops some. The sample contains roughly 260,000 clones, roughly four fifths of which appear only once. The sample is drawn from a study of blood T cell repertoires in COVID-19. Study-level background: Sample material is recorded as cDNA or gDNA derived from T cells, B-cell-depleted T cells, or PBMCs.

The sample comprised PBMCs or T cells enriched from blood (not recorded which). This TCR came from a woman aged 35 to 49 who had been exposed to COVID-19. The V and J genes are TRBV15 and TRBJ1-1; D is possibly TRBD1 (5 bases). Here the CDR3 DNA reads TGTGCCACCAGCAGAGGTGGGGCAGCAGGTGGGACTGAAGCTTTCTTT. Translated, it gives CATSRGGAAGGTEAFF.